Listed here are 5 T cell receptor beta chains from one sample, sequenced in a study of TIL therapy for anti-PD-1-resistant metastatic lung cancer. As to time point: pre-treatment sample, taken before nivolumab and TIL therapy. The immunoSEQ assay was v3. The data were produced by immunoSEQ multiplex PCR, yet TCRdb's version contains in-frame clones alone and is incomplete. Of under 20,000 clones listed, about three quarters are singletons. This sample comprised blood, obtained at baseline. These receptors came from a person between 25 and 80 years old with non-small cell lung cancer.

The chain combines TRBV30 with TRBJ1-3; the D is unclear. The V gene lost 3 bases and the J gene lost 0 bases, with 15 bases spanning the gap. This CDR3 contains 16 residues. CDR1 is GTSNPN, CDR2 SVGIG, per germline (reference sequence). The CDR3 nucleotides are TGTGCCTGGAGGGGTGTCATGCTCCCCTCTGGAAACACCATATATTTT. Its protein product is CAWRGVMLPSGNTIYF.

The CDR3 sequence is CASSQDAGPRVREAFF. In nucleotides, the CDR3 is TGTGCCAGCAGCCAAGATGCGGGGCCACGGGTTCGGGAAGCTTTCTTT. The chain links TRBV3-1 (or the pseudogene TRBV3-2) to TRBJ1-1; D possibly corresponds to TRBD1 (5 bases). Trimming took off 0 bases at V and 8 bases at J, with 19 bases between the two ends. Germline V lookup: CDR1 LGHDT, CDR2 YNNKEL (reference sequence). The CDR3 length is 16 residues.

The chain employs TRBV18 and TRBJ2-7; maybe TRBD2 (5 bases). This CDR3 has 15 amino acids. Trimming removed 3 bases from V and 7 bases from J, with 19 bases in between. Germline-derived CDR1 and CDR2 are KGHSH and LQKENI. The CDR3, as DNA: TGTGCCAGCTCACCCACCTTTTCCACGGGCGGGGAGCAGTACTTC. This encodes CASSPTFSTGGEQYF. Complete variable domain (other parts from reference TRBV18 and TRBJ2-7): NAGVMQNPRHLVRRRGQEARLRCSPMKGHSHVYWYRQLPEEGLKFMVYLQKENIIDESGMPKERFSAEFPKEGPSILRIQQVVRGDSAAYFCASSPTFSTGGEQYFGPGTRLTVT.

The V call is TRBV6-5, the J call TRBJ2-7; 8 bases align to TRBD1. V gave up 4 bases and J gave up 7 bases; unmatched junction bases: 9. Germline assignment: CDR1 MNHEY and CDR2 SVGAGI. The CDR3 consists of 14 residues. The CDR3 protein is CASSFPSQGGEQYF. DNA for the CDR3: TGTGCCAGCAGTTTCCCCTCACAGGGGGGAGAGCAGTACTTC.

V gene TRBV7-9 combines with J gene TRBJ1-2; tentative D call: TRBD1 (6 bases). Trimming pared 1 base from V and 7 bases from J, leaving 13 bases between. Germline assignment: CDR1 SEHNR and CDR2 FQNEAQ (reference sequence). This CDR3 spans 14 amino acids. The CDR3 sequence: CASSLGTVSRGYTF. CDR3 bases: TGTGCCAGCAGCTTAGGGACAGTTTCGCGTGGCTACACCTTC.